This TCR beta chain was captured by sequencing in a study of T cell responses to AZD1222 COVID-19 vaccine. Study background: Second-dose recipients at about 4 or about 12 weeks were treated as one pooled group. Notes on the study in general: Repertoire sampling was restricted to post-peak T cell response timepoints. Nearly half of unique spike-specific TCRs reportedly avoided B.1.351 and B.1.1.7 mutated regions. White British ancestry dominated among donors, who included more females, and clonal diversity was possibly underestimated.

A remark on this clone: Its target is not known.

Libraries were prepared by immunoSEQ multiplex PCR; TCRdb keeps only in-frame clonotypes and omits some of them. The sample carries 140,000 to 150,000 clones, roughly 92% recorded once. Sequenced here: peripheral blood, sampled on day 0 of AZD1222 vaccination. This TCR came from an adult in good health.

The CDR3 is CASRQTGHSTDTQYF. Written as DNA, the CDR3 is TGCGCCAGCAGGCAGACGGGGCATAGCACAGATACGCAGTATTTT. The rearrangement uses TRBV5-1 and TRBJ2-3; D is perhaps TRBD1 or TRBD2 (5 bases each). This CDR3 spans 15 amino acids. Germline V gene data show CDR1 as SGHRS and CDR2 as YFSETQ. V dropped 5 bases and J dropped 0 bases, with 13 bases sitting between them. Full variable domain (outside the CDR3, taken from reference TRBV5-1 and TRBJ2-3): KAGVTQTPRYLIKTRGQQVTLSCSPISGHRSVSWYQQTPGQGLQFLFEYFSETQRNKGNFPGRFSGRQFSNSRSEMNVSTLELGDSALYLCASRQTGHSTDTQYFGPGTRLTVL.